This T cell receptor (beta chain) was documented in a study of a mutant IDH1 vaccine in newly diagnosed glioma. At the level of the study: Prior therapy was radiotherapy, temozolomide, or both; most received both.

Produced via immunoSEQ multiplex PCR; TCRdb's table is partial and in-frame only. This table has approximately 70,000 clones, 70% to 90% appearing once. Time point described: baseline, week 1 (first vaccination visit). Treatment described: pre-vaccination baseline after standard-of-care therapy. CDR1 SEHNR and CDR2 FQNEAQ come from the germline V gene (reference sequence). Trimming cost V 3 bases and J 4 bases; bases outside gene matches: 3. The length of the CDR3 is 14 residues. The receptor comes from a man under 40 with glioma. The chain carries TRBV7-9 and TRBJ2-5, with TRBD1 matching 9 bases. The sample consisted of PBMCs, taken from a glioma patient treated with radiotherapy, temozolomide or both. The CDR3 loop is CASSFPTGGETQYF. In DNA, the CDR3 is TGTGCCAGCAGCTTCCCGACAGGGGGAGAGACCCAGTACTTC.